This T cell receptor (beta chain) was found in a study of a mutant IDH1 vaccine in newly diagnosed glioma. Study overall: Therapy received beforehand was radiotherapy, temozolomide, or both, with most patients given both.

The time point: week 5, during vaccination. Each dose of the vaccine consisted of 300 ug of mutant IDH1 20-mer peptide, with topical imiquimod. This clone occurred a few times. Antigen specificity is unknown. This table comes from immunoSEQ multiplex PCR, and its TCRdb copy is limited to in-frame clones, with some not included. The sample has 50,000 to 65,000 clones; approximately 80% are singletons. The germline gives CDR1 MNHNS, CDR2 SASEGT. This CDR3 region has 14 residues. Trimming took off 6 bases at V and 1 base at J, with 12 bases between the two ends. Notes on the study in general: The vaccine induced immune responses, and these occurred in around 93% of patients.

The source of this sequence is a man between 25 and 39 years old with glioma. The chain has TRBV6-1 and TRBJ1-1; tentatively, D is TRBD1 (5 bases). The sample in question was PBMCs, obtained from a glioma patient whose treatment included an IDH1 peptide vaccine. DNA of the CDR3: TGTGCCAGCAGAGCCGGGACGGCGAACACTGAAGCTTTCTTT. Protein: CASRAGTANTEAFF.